This entry features one T cell receptor (beta chain) sequence. Its antigen is unidentified. The CDR3 is 17 residues long. The germline V gene encodes CDR1 LNHDA and CDR2 SQIVND (reference sequence). V lost 7 bases, J lost 4 bases, and 20 bases lay in between. These data come from a study of response to subunit inactivated influenza vaccine. General study findings and limits: Authors suggested that a seasonal influenza vaccination recruits few new T cells each time.

Using its own MiXCR run on the RT-PCR reads, TCRdb lists one record per CDR3 protein. The table records approximately 250,000 distinct CDR3 sequences, over 9% of them present only once. The sample was non-naive T cells sorted from PBMCs, taken less than 15 days before vaccination. J is TRBJ2-6 and V is TRBV19, with D perhaps matching TRBD1 (5 bases). This receptor was identified in a man between 45 and 60 years old who received an inactivated influenza vaccine. The CDR3 loop reads CASTSKVGRTGANVLTF. The CDR3 DNA reads as TGTGCCAGTACCTCAAAGGTGGGGCGCACCGGGGCCAACGTCCTGACTTTC.